One and the same sample provided the 23 T cell receptor beta chains below, sequenced in a study of CD8 T cells in ankylosing spondylitis. TCRdb passed the 5' RACE reads through MiXCR, listing each CDR3 protein once. This table has around 230,000 distinct CDR3 sequences, 7.5% to 9% appearing once. The sequenced sample consisted of blood, either unsorted or a sorted T cell fraction (not recorded which). These receptors all come from a male donor with ankylosing spondylitis or in good health (not recorded which).

This clonotype occurred a few times. The chain employs TRBV12-3 or TRBV12-4 and TRBJ2-7; D is unresolved. The V end was cut by 3 bases, the J end by 7 bases, with 7 bases between. The CDR3 loop spans 11 amino acids. The CDR3 sequence: CASSFMREQYF. The CDR3 coding sequence is TGTGCCAGCAGTTTCATGAGGGAGCAGTACTTC.

This clonotype showed up many times. The chain couples TRBV6-5 to TRBJ2-2, with TRBD2 matching 11 bases. With 4 bases clipped from V and 6 bases from J, the junction kept 4 bases outside the gene matches. The CDR3 is 15 residues long. Germline V CDR1 and CDR2: MNHEY, SVGAGI. This CDR3 reads CASSSGLAGSGELFF. The CDR3 DNA is TGTGCCAGCAGTTCCGGACTAGCGGGTTCCGGGGAGCTGTTTTTT.

This clonotype was seen ten or more times. The chain joins TRBV5-1 to TRBJ2-3; no firm D call. This CDR3 has 14 residues. Trimming shortened V by 0 bases and J by 3 bases, and 8 bases separated the two germline ends. Germline-derived CDR1 and CDR2 are SGHRS and YFSETQ. The DNA for the CDR3 is TGCGCCAGCAGCTTGGGGGGTTGGACAGATACGCAGTATTTT. It encodes CASSLGGWTDTQYF.

This chain joins TRBV10-1 and TRBJ1-2, with D unclear. The CDR3 loop spans 16 amino acids. Looked up from germline, CDR1 is WNHNN and CDR2 is SYGVQD (reference sequence). The V gene lost 6 bases and the J gene lost 0 bases, with 17 bases spanning the gap. The CDR3 is CASSFPGPLSNYGYTF. CDR3 bases: TGCGCCAGCAGCTTTCCCGGACCGCTGTCTAACTATGGCTACACCTTC.

This clonotype has ten or more counts. The rearrangement joins TRBV12-3 or TRBV12-4 to TRBJ1-4; D gene unclear. V was pared by 2 bases and J by 0 bases, with 7 bases between. The CDR3 spans 15 residues. As DNA, the CDR3 is TGTGCCAGCAGTTTAAGGACTGCAACTAATGAAAAACTGTTTTTT. Translated: CASSLRTATNEKLFF.

This clonotype was picked up a small number of times. The chain links TRBV18 to TRBJ2-1; TRBD1 matches 9 bases. The germline CDR1 and CDR2 sequences are KGHSH and LQKENI. The junction had 5 bases not matched to a gene; V was cut back by 1 base and J by 7 bases. The CDR3 runs 15 residues. The CDR3 bases are TGTGCCAGCTCACCACAAGTTGGGACAGGGAATGAGCAGTTCTTC. This sequence encodes CASSPQVGTGNEQFF.

This chain joins TRBV6-2 or TRBV6-3 and TRBJ1-2; D possibly corresponds to TRBD1 (6 bases). Germline CDR1 and CDR2: MNHEY and SVGEGT. CDR3 size: 15 residues. V lost 6 bases, J lost 4 bases, and 18 bases lay in between. CDR3 nucleotides: TGTGCCAGCAGAGAATCAGGGGTCGGAGGCTATGGCTACACCTTC. This encodes CASRESGVGGYGYTF.

Concerning this clonotype: This may arise from a read error, as a much more abundant clone is one base away. The chain couples TRBV11-2 to TRBJ2-2; no clear D. The V end was cut by 5 bases, the J end by 5 bases, with 9 bases between. The CDR3 contains 13 residues. The germline gives CDR1 SGHAT, CDR2 FQNNGV. DNA of the CDR3: TGTGCCAGCAGCACCACTCATACCGGGGAGCTGTTTTTT. This gives the protein CASSTTHTGELFF.

The sample holds many counts of this clonotype. The chain is built from TRBV12-3 or TRBV12-4 and TRBJ2-7; D might be TRBD1 (6 bases). The CDR3 consists of 13 residues. V lost 6 bases and J 6 bases, leaving 15 bases between the germline ends. The chain's CDR3 is CASSLFRGTEQYF. Here the CDR3 DNA reads TGTGCCAGCAGCTTATTTAGGGGGACCGAGCAGTACTTC.

This clonotype was seen at least ten times. The genes are TRBV28 and TRBJ1-2; the D gene is possibly TRBD1 (5 bases). Germline loops: CDR1 MDHEN, CDR2 SYDVKM. Trimming removed 6 bases at V and 5 bases at J, with 16 bases between. The CDR3 contains 14 residues. CDR3 coding DNA: TGTGCCAGCAGAGGGGCGCGGGAGGGGTATGGCTACACCTTC. Its translation is CASRGAREGYGYTF.

This clonotype appeared many times. CDR3 loop: CASSNGQGSRTGELFF. DNA for the CDR3: TGCGCCAGCAGCAACGGACAGGGGTCCAGGACCGGGGAGCTGTTTTTT. This chain uses TRBV5-1 with TRBJ2-2, with TRBD1 identical over 9 bases. With V trimmed by 4 bases and J by 5 bases, 9 bases remained unmatched. Germline CDR1 reads SGHRS; CDR2 reads YFSETQ. The CDR3 consists of 16 residues.

This clonotype was detected ten times or more. This sequence joins TRBV5-5 and TRBJ2-1, with TRBD1 identical over 7 bases. Germline V CDR1 and CDR2: SGHKS, YYEKEE (reference sequence). Trimming took 1 base from V and 2 from J; bases not matched to a gene: 3. This CDR3 spans 15 amino acids. CDR3 nucleotide sequence: TGTGCCAGCAGCTTGTTGGGACAGCCCTACAATGAGCAGTTCTTC. This translates into CASSLLGQPYNEQFF.

There are a few counts of this clonotype. The chain joins TRBV21-1 to TRBJ2-5; no check of the table's D call, TRBD2, against the DNA was made. TRBV21-1 is termed a pseudogene. This CDR3 is built from 17 residues. In DNA form, the CDR3 reads TGTGCCAGCAGCACCTACTCCCGGGTCCACGGGCAAGAGACCCAGTACTTC. It encodes CASSTYSRVHGQETQYF.

The chain joins TRBV20-1 to TRBJ1-5; D perhaps matches TRBD1 (5 bases). Germline V gives CDR1 DFQATT, CDR2 SNEGSKA (reference sequence). V was trimmed by 6 bases and J by 7 bases, leaving 16 bases between them. The CDR3 contains 13 residues. CDR3 nucleotides: TGCAGTGCGGCTGGGGCACAAGGCCAGCCCCAGCATTTT. It translates to CSAAGAQGQPQHF.

This clonotype was counted between two and nine times. The rearrangement uses TRBV19 and TRBJ1-1; D gene ambiguous. Germline CDR1 is LNHDA and CDR2 is SQIVND (reference sequence). V was clipped by 1 base and J by 1 base, with 7 bases between them. The CDR3 has 14 residues. The CDR3 region has the DNA TGTGCCAGTAGTATAGGACGGGGGAACACTGAAGCTTTCTTT. Protein sequence: CASSIGRGNTEAFF.

This clonotype was counted between two and nine times. This chain joins TRBV7-2 and TRBJ2-3, with D possibly matching TRBD1 (5 bases). This CDR3 comprises 15 residues. The V gene lost 5 bases and the J gene lost 2 bases, with 14 bases spanning the gap. In germline, CDR1 is SGHTA, CDR2 FQGNSA. This chain's CDR3 is CASSQLGLVTDTQYF. The CDR3 nucleotides are TGTGCCAGCAGCCAATTGGGGCTAGTCACAGATACGCAGTATTTT.

Ten or more counts support this clonotype. The rearrangement uses TRBV7-8 and TRBJ2-2; 10 bases are a match to TRBD2. From germline, CDR1 is SGHVS and CDR2 FQNEAQ. The J segment lost 4 bases and the V segment lost 1 base, leaving 9 bases of the junction unmatched. CDR3 length: 18 residues. CDR3 sequence: CASSLGRAGGPVTGELFF. The CDR3 DNA reads TGTGCCAGCAGCTTAGGGCGAGCGGGAGGGCCCGTCACCGGGGAGCTGTTTTTT.

In this sample, this clonotype turned up many times. V is TRBV29-1 and J is TRBJ2-7, with 13 bases aligning to TRBD2. The CDR3 covers 14 residues. J was trimmed by 0 bases and V by 6 bases; bases with no gene match: 2. CDR1 and CDR2 from the germline V gene are SQVTM and ANQGSEA. The CDR3 sequence is CSVRTSGSSYEQYF. The CDR3, as DNA: TGCAGCGTCAGGACTAGCGGGAGCTCCTACGAGCAGTACTTC.

CDR3 region: CAWSVSSGGPYEQYF. The CDR3 DNA follows: TGTGCCTGGAGTGTAAGTAGCGGGGGACCCTACGAGCAGTACTTC. V usage is TRBV30 and J usage is TRBJ2-7, with 9 nucleotides matching TRBD2. The germline CDR1 and CDR2 sequences are GTSNPN and SVGIG (reference sequence). The junction had 5 bases not matched to a gene; V was cut back by 0 bases and J by 2 bases. The CDR3 contains 15 residues.

In its sample, this clonotype was seen many times. V is TRBV19 and J is TRBJ2-2, with D unclear. Trimming stripped 3 bases from V and 11 bases from J, with 7 bases between. Germline V lookup: CDR1 LNHDA, CDR2 SQIVND (reference sequence). The CDR3 covers 11 residues. The CDR3 protein is CASSMRSELFF. CDR3 in DNA: TGTGCCAGTAGTATGAGGAGTGAGCTGTTTTTT. The full variable domain, completed using reference TRBV19 and TRBJ2-2, is DGGITQSPKYLFRKEGQNVTLSCEQNLNHDAMYWYRQDPGQGLRLIYYSQIVNDFQKGDIAEGYSVSREKKESFPLTVTSAQKNPTAFYLCASSMRSELFFGEGSRLTVL.

This clonotype was picked up many times. The chain employs TRBV14 and TRBJ2-4, with D perhaps matching TRBD2 (6 bases). V was pared by 8 bases and J by 6 bases, with 11 bases between. This CDR3 is built from 12 residues. CDR1 is SGHDN, CDR2 FVKESK, per germline. CDR3 amino acids: CASGAGSNIQYF. In nucleotides, the CDR3 is TGTGCCAGCGGGGCGGGATCAAACATTCAGTACTTC.

This clonotype was picked up many times. The chain couples TRBV15 to TRBJ2-3, with D possibly matching TRBD1 (6 bases). Trimming pared 0 bases from V and 0 bases from J, leaving 10 bases between. There are 16 residues in the CDR3. Per the germline V gene, CDR1 is LNHNV and CDR2 is YYDKDF (reference sequence). The CDR3 nucleotides are TGTGCCACCAGCAGAGATAGACAGGCTAGCACAGATACGCAGTATTTT. Its translation is CATSRDRQASTDTQYF.

This clonotype was detected many times. V is TRBV7-2 and J is TRBJ2-1, with 9 bases lining up with TRBD2. J was trimmed by 9 bases and V by 4 bases; bases with no gene match: 4. CDR3 length equals 13 residues. In germline, CDR1 is SGHTA, CDR2 FQGNSA. CDR3 amino acids: CASSSLTSGEQFF. The CDR3 DNA is TGTGCCAGCAGCTCCCTGACTAGCGGTGAGCAGTTCTTC.